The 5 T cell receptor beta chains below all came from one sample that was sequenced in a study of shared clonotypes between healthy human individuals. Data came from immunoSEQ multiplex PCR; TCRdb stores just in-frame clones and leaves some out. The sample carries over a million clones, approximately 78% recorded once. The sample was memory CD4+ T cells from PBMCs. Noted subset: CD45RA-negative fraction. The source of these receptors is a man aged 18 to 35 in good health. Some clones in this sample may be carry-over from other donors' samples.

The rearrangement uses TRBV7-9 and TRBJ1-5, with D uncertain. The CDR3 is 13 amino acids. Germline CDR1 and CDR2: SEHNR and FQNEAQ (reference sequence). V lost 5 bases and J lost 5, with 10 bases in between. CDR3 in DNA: TGTGCCAGCAGCGTACGGCGGGATCAGCCCCAGCATTTT. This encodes CASSVRRDQPQHF.

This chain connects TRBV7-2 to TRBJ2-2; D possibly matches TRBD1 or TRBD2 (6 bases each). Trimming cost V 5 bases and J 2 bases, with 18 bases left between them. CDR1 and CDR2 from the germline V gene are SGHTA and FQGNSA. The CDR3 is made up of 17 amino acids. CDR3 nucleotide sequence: TGTGCCAGCAGCCTCCGCTCGGGGGCTTTAAACACCGGGGAGCTGTTTTTT. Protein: CASSLRSGALNTGELFF.

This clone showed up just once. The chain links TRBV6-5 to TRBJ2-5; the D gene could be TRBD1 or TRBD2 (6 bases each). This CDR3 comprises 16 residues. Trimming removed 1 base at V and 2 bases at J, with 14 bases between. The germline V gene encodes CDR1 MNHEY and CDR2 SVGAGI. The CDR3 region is CASSYFPGAEQETQYF. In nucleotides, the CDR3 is TGTGCCAGCAGTTACTTCCCGGGGGCTGAGCAAGAGACCCAGTACTTC.

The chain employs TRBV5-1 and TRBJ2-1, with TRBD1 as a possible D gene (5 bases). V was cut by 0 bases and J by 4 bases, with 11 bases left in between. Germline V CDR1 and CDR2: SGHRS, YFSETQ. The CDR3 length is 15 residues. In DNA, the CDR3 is TGCGCCAGCAGCTTGGAGGTGGGGCTGTACAATGAGCAGTTCTTC. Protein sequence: CASSLEVGLYNEQFF.

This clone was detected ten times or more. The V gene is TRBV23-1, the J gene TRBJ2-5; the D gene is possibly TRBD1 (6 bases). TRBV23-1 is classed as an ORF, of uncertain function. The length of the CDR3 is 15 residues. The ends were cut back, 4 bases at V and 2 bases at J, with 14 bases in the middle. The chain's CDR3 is CASSRRQEQQETQYF. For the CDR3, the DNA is TGCGCCAGCAGTCGACGACAGGAGCAACAAGAGACCCAGTACTTC.